This TCR beta chain originates from a study of blood T cell repertoires in COVID-19. TCRdb's copy holds only in-frame clones and misses some; the assay was immunoSEQ multiplex PCR. The table includes about 170,000 clones, around 86% detected once. Germline V gives CDR1 LNHDA, CDR2 SQIVND (reference sequence). CDR3 length equals 13 residues. V lost 0 bases and J lost 7, with 6 bases in between. The V gene is TRBV19, the J gene TRBJ1-4; D not resolved. Sequencing used peripheral blood. The sequence was collected from a woman of 80 years or more with COVID-19, enrolled during active disease. CDR3 residues: CASSIERREKLFF. CDR3 nucleotides: TGTGCCAGTAGTATAGAGAGGCGTGAAAAACTGTTTTTT.